The 25 T cell receptor beta chains below come from one sample, sequenced in a study of CD8+CD57+ T cells in acquired aplastic anemia (dated by TCRdb to 2017 to 2018). Sequenced using an Illumina HiSeq 2000. Genomic DNA was used as template for profiling of TCR beta VDJ combinations and CDR3 sequences. The public reads were quality trimmed at Q25 with fastp and then assembled into clones with MiXCR by TCRdb, keeping productive beta chains. Rows are unified per CDR3 protein, each entry keeping the most common DNA and genes. The sample includes 160,000 or so distinct CDR3 sequences, with roughly 48% observed a single time. The ten biggest clones cover approximately 3% of the sample. Expansion of CD8+CD57+ cells had been shown by flow cytometry in the patients chosen for sequencing. Sequences were obtained from sorted CD4+, CD8+, or CD8+CD57+ T cells (not recorded which) from PBMCs. The source of these receptors is a human donor with aplastic anemia.

This clonotype was found many times. The chain joins TRBV6-1 to TRBJ2-7; D might be TRBD1 or TRBD2, each matching 7 bases. Germline V gene data show CDR1 as MNHNS and CDR2 as SASEGT. The V end lost 8 bases, the J end lost 5 bases, and 25 bases lay between the germline ends. The length of the CDR3 is 16 residues. CDR3 region: CASYPLQGGRSNEQYF. The DNA of the CDR3 is TGTGCCAGCTACCCCTTGCAGGGGGGGCGGTCCAACGAGCAGTACTTC.

The chain couples TRBV14 to TRBJ2-3; TRBD1 matches at 9 bases. Germline V CDR1 and CDR2: SGHDN, FVKESK. V gave up 4 bases and J gave up 5 bases; unmatched junction bases: 10. The CDR3 covers 16 residues. The CDR3 nucleotides are TGTGCCAGCAGCCGTTCACCGGGACAGGGAATAGATACGCAGTATTTT. Amino acid sequence: CASSRSPGQGIDTQYF.

The chain is built from TRBV13 and TRBJ1-2; weak D call: TRBD1 (6 bases). V shed 5 bases and J shed 4 bases, with 14 bases lying between them. This CDR3 has 14 amino acids. Germline V lookup: CDR1 PRHDT, CDR2 FYEKMQ (reference sequence). CDR3 amino acids: CASSRPGTSYGYTF. Written as DNA, the CDR3 is TGTGCCAGCAGCCGTCCAGGGACAAGCTATGGCTACACCTTC.

The chain combines TRBV19 with TRBJ1-4; 9 nucleotides agree with TRBD1. The germline V gene has CDR1 LNHDA and CDR2 SQIVND (reference sequence). The V segment lost 4 bases and the J segment 6 bases; nucleotides outside the gene matches: 3. There are 14 residues in the CDR3. CDR3 residues: CASSRGTGYEKLFF. CDR3 DNA: TGTGCCAGTAGTAGAGGGACAGGGTATGAAAAACTGTTTTTT.

This clonotype was counted many times. The chain combines TRBV7-3 with TRBJ2-1; D is undetermined. Germline-derived CDR1 and CDR2 are SGHTA and FQGTGA. The CDR3 is made up of 13 amino acids. V was shortened by 2 bases and J by 9 bases, with 11 bases between the two germline ends. The chain's CDR3 is CASSLQGNSEQFF. As DNA, the CDR3 is TGTGCCAGCAGCTTACAAGGGAACAGTGAGCAGTTCTTC.

This CDR3 reads CATSDLIGTGYTF. The DNA of the CDR3 is TGTGCCACCAGTGATTTGATTGGGACCGGCTACACCTTC. The chain uses TRBV24-1 and TRBJ1-2, with D possibly TRBD1 on 5 matching bases. V was trimmed by 0 bases and J by 8 bases, leaving 9 bases between them. The CDR3 runs to 13 residues. CDR1 KGHDR and CDR2 SFDVKD come from the germline V gene.

CDR3 protein: CASSLVGENSPLHF. The CDR3 DNA is TGTGCCAGCAGCTTAGTGGGAGAAAATTCACCCCTCCACTTT. This chain uses TRBV7-9 with TRBJ1-6; D uncertain. The CDR3 is 14 amino acids. Germline assignment: CDR1 SEHNR and CDR2 FQNEAQ (reference sequence). V lost 1 base and J lost 7, with 8 bases in between.

About this clonotype itself: Because the CDR3 is missing its conserved closing phenylalanine or tryptophan, this is likely a read error. The chain employs TRBV18 and TRBJ2-7, with 8 bases fitting TRBD1. V was clipped by 3 bases and J by 2 bases; unmatched bases: 3. The V gene's germline CDR1 is KGHSH and CDR2 LQKENI. The CDR3 totals 14 residues. CDR3 nucleotides: TGTGCCAGCTCACCCGGACAGGGACCCTACGAGCAGTACTCC. Its protein is CASSPGQGPYEQYS.

CDR3 nucleotide sequence: TGTGCCAGCAGCCCTAGGGGGGGCTACGAGCAGTACTTC. It specifies CASSPRGGYEQYF. V and J are TRBV7-2 and TRBJ2-7; a weak D match, TRBD2 (7 bases). The germline V gene encodes CDR1 SGHTA and CDR2 FQGNSA. V was pared by 5 bases and J by 3 bases, with 11 bases between. The CDR3 runs 13 residues.

With regard to this clonotype: One end of the junction is discordant with germline, which a read error may explain. J is TRBJ1-3 and V is TRBV9; no definite D call. The CDR3 totals 15 residues. Germline lookup yields CDR1 SGDLS and CDR2 YYNGEE. CDR3 residues: CASSPDDFSGSTIYF. CDR3 nucleotides: TGTGCCAGCAGCCCTGATGATTTCTCTGGAAGCACCATATATTTT.

This clonotype was seen a few times. This chain uses TRBV2 with TRBJ2-7, with a possible D match to TRBD1 (6 bases). Germline V CDR1 and CDR2: SNHLY, FYNNEI. The V end lost 7 bases, the J end lost 7 bases, and 11 bases lay between the germline ends. This CDR3 spans 11 amino acids. The CDR3 sequence: CASNQGWEQYF. The CDR3 DNA sequence: TGTGCCAGCAACCAGGGGTGGGAGCAGTACTTC.

This clonotype was counted many times. This chain joins TRBV29-1 and TRBJ2-7, with D possibly matching TRBD1 (8 bases). The CDR3 extends over 13 amino acids. V dropped 3 bases and J dropped 5 bases, with 14 bases sitting between them. Germline CDR1 reads SQVTM; CDR2 reads ANQGSEA. CDR3 nucleotides: TGCAGCGTTGAGGGACAGGCGGGAGACGAGCAGTACTTC. Its protein is CSVEGQAGDEQYF.

Comments on this clonotype: This CDR3 is missing its conserved last phenylalanine or tryptophan, likely due to a read error. V usage is TRBV20-1 and J usage is TRBJ2-7; 8 bases fit TRBD1. The CDR3 contains 14 residues. CDR1 DFQATT and CDR2 SNEGSKA come from the germline V gene (reference sequence). The CDR3 region has the DNA TGCAGTGCTGAGGACAGGGTGGGAACCTACAAGCAGTACTCC. Translation: CSAEDRVGTYKQYS.

The chain is built from TRBV10-3 and TRBJ2-3, with 11 bases aligning to TRBD1. Germline CDR1 ENHRY, CDR2 SYGVKD. V shed 6 bases and J 1 base; nucleotides not matched to a gene: 3. CDR3 length: 15 amino acids. The DNA for the CDR3 is TGTGCCATCAGGGAGGGACAGGGGGGCACAGATACGCAGTATTTT. Its translation: CAIREGQGGTDTQYF.

In this sample, this clonotype turned up once. The junction departs from the called germline gene at one end, perhaps through a read error. Here the CDR3 DNA reads TGCAGTGCTGGAACTCGGACAGGGAATCAGTCCCAGCATTTT. Protein product: CSAGTRTGNQSQHF. V and J are TRBV20-1 and TRBJ1-5; TRBD1 matches 8 bases. The CDR3 is 14 residues long. CDR1 is DFQATT, CDR2 SNEGSKA, per germline (reference sequence).

As to this clonotype: One base away lies a much larger clone, so this may be a sequencing read error. The chain has TRBV5-1 and TRBJ2-3, with D possibly being TRBD2 (5 bases). CDR1 is SGHRS, CDR2 YFSETQ, per germline. With 1 base removed from V and 4 bases from J, the gap between germline ends came to 13 bases. This CDR3 comprises 15 residues. The CDR3 loop is CASSLNSRRSDTQYF. The CDR3 bases are TGCGCCAGCAGCTTGAACAGCAGGAGGTCAGATACGCAGTATTTT.

The table lists this clonotype with many counts. The genes are TRBV7-2 and TRBJ1-1; D unresolved. Germline V gene lookup returns CDR1 SGHTA and CDR2 FQGNSA. Trimming shortened V by 5 bases and J by 1 base, and 11 bases separated the two germline ends. The CDR3 length is 14 residues. CDR3 sequence reads: CASSPGRRNTEAFF. The CDR3, as DNA: TGTGCCAGCAGCCCCGGACGGAGGAACACTGAAGCTTTCTTT.

This clonotype was counted once. Sequence at one end of the junction differs from germline and may be a read error. As DNA, the CDR3 is TGTGCCACCAGTGATGGGGGGGACAGGGGCCATGAGCAGCTCTTC. Translated, it gives CATSDGGDRGHEQLF. The chain combines TRBV24-1 with TRBJ2-1, with 10 bases identical to TRBD1. The CDR3 extends over 15 amino acids. Germline-derived CDR1 and CDR2 are KGHDR and SFDVKD.

Written as DNA, the CDR3 is TGTGCCAGCAGTGAATTGGGGGATAGCTCCTACGAGCAGTACTTC. Protein sequence: CASSELGDSSYEQYF. The rearrangement links TRBV25-1 to TRBJ2-7; D might be TRBD1 or TRBD2, each matching 5 bases. Trimming took 1 base from V and 0 from J, leaving 10 bases between them. CDR1 is MGHDK, CDR2 SYGVNS, per germline. The CDR3 spans 15 residues.

This chain connects TRBV5-1 to TRBJ2-2; weak D call: TRBD1 (6 bases). From germline, CDR1 is SGHRS and CDR2 YFSETQ. The CDR3 length is 14 residues. Trimming took 2 bases from V and 6 from J, leaving 11 bases between them. The DNA of the CDR3 is TGCGCCAGCAGCTTAGTACAGGGCGCCGGGGAGCTGTTTTTT. Translation: CASSLVQGAGELFF.

This clonotype was recorded at least ten times. The V call is TRBV19, the J call TRBJ2-4, with D uncertain. Trimming removed 3 bases at V and 8 bases at J, with 8 bases between. This CDR3 spans 12 amino acids. In germline, CDR1 is LNHDA, CDR2 SQIVND (reference sequence). CDR3 nucleotides: TGTGCCAGTAGTATCCTTGCGGACATTCAGTACTTC. This sequence encodes CASSILADIQYF.

This clonotype was picked up many times. The J gene is TRBJ2-1, the V gene TRBV7-3; D gene uncertain. Trimming left V 5 bases short and J 0 bases short, with 5 bases between. Germline V gene lookup returns CDR1 SGHTA and CDR2 FQGTGA. This CDR3 is 13 amino acids long. CDR3 amino acids: CASSRSSYNEQFF. DNA of the CDR3: TGTGCCAGCAGCCGAAGCTCCTACAATGAGCAGTTCTTC. Combining the CDR3 with reference TRBV7-3 and TRBJ2-1 gives the whole variable domain GAGVSQTPSNKVTEKGKYVELRCDPISGHTALYWYRQSLGQGPEFLIYFQGTGAADDSGLPNDRFFAVRPEGSVSTLKIQRTERGDSAVYLCASSRSSYNEQFFGPGTRLTVL.

The sample holds one count of this clonotype. This chain uses TRBV11-2 with TRBJ1-3; D ambiguous. This CDR3 has 15 residues. Trimming cost V 4 bases and J 0 bases, with 10 bases left between them. Germline values: CDR1 SGHAT, CDR2 FQNNGV. The CDR3 reads CASSSYTASGNTIYF. For the CDR3, the DNA is TGTGCCAGCAGCTCCTACACGGCCTCTGGAAACACCATATATTTT.

This clonotype was found many times. The chain links TRBV7-7 to TRBJ2-5; 11 nucleotides align to TRBD1. The V gene end was trimmed by 1 base and the J gene end by 5 bases; junction bases not matched to a gene: 6. CDR3 length equals 16 residues. Germline lookup yields CDR1 SSHAT and CDR2 FNYEAQ (reference sequence). CDR3 region: CASSLGGGQGGETQYF. CDR3 DNA: TGTGCCAGCAGCTTAGGGGGGGGACAGGGGGGCGAGACCCAGTACTTC.

Points on this clonotype: Sequence at one end of the junction differs from germline and may be a read error. V gene TRBV6-1 combines with J gene TRBJ1-1, with 12 bases matching TRBD1. The CDR3 has 15 amino acids. Germline CDR1 is MNHNS and CDR2 is SASEGT. CDR3 sequence (DNA): TGTGCCAGCAGGGGGACAGGGGGCGCGAATACTGGAGCTTTCTTT. Translating gives CASRGTGGANTGAFF.